This T cell receptor (beta chain) was recovered during a study of T cells in localized non-small cell lung cancer. Study observations and caveats: Uninvolved nearby lung showed the greatest T cell clonality, exceeding that found in tumor. Heterogeneity stays possible, as sequencing covered only one tumor region. Appearance in adjacent lung was seen for a median approximately 59 of the top 100 tumor clones. The study linked higher blood T cell density to longer overall survival.

Clones were sequenced by immunoSEQ multiplex PCR, and TCRdb holds only the in-frame ones, with some missing. Here the sample spans fewer than 8,000 clones, around 49% being singletons. This clone has only a few counts. Its antigen is unidentified. This sample comprised lymph node tissue, obtained before any cancer treatment. The sequence derives from a man aged 40-75 years with stage I lung adenocarcinoma.

As DNA, the CDR3 is TGTGCCATCAGTGGGACAGGGGGTGGCACTGAAGCTTTCTTT. This encodes CAISGTGGGTEAFF. The chain has TRBV10-3 and TRBJ1-1; 10 bases align to TRBD1. The germline gives CDR1 ENHRY, CDR2 SYGVKD. CDR3 length: 14 residues. Unmatched junction bases numbered 3, after V lost 4 bases and J lost 4 bases.